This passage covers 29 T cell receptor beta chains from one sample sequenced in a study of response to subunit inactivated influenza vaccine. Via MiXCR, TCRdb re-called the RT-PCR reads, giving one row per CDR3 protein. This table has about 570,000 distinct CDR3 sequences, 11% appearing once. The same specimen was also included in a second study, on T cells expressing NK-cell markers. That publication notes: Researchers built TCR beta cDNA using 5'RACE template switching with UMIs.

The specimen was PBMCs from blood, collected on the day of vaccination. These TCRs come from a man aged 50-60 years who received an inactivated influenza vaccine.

CDR3 DNA: TGTGCCTGGACCGGGGGACTCCCGCTTAATGAGCAGTTCTTC. Protein sequence: CAWTGGLPLNEQFF. This sequence joins TRBV30 and TRBJ2-1; maybe TRBD2 (6 bases). This CDR3 is 14 amino acids long. In germline, CDR1 is GTSNPN, CDR2 SVGIG (reference sequence). V gave up 4 bases and J gave up 7 bases, with 17 bases separating them.

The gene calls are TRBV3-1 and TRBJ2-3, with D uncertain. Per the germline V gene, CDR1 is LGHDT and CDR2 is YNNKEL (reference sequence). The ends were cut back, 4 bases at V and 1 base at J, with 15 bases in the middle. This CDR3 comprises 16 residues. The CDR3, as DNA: TGTGCCAGCAGCCGAACGATAATCGGAGGCACAGATACGCAGTATTTT. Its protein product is CASSRTIIGGTDTQYF.

CDR3 loop: CASSPTIRGATTGELFF. DNA of the CDR3: TGTGCCAGCAGCCCCACAATTCGGGGGGCGACCACCGGGGAGCTGTTTTTT. The rearrangement links TRBV14 to TRBJ2-2; maybe TRBD2 (7 bases). V lost 4 bases and J lost 4, with 19 bases in between. The CDR3 has 17 residues. Germline V gene lookup returns CDR1 SGHDN and CDR2 FVKESK.

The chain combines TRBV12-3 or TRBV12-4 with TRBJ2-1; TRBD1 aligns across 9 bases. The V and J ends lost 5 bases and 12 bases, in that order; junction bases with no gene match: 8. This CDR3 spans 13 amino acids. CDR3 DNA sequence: TGTGCCAGCAGTACAAGTCGGACAGGGGCGCAGTTCTTC. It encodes CASSTSRTGAQFF.

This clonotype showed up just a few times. The chain's CDR3 is CATSDPQGYTDTQYF. CDR3 DNA sequence: TGTGCCACCAGTGATCCTCAGGGCTACACAGATACGCAGTATTTT. The chain has TRBV24-1 and TRBJ2-3; D is perhaps TRBD1 (5 bases). Looked up from germline, CDR1 is KGHDR and CDR2 is SFDVKD. This CDR3 spans 15 amino acids. Trimming left V 3 bases short and J 2 bases short, with 11 bases between.

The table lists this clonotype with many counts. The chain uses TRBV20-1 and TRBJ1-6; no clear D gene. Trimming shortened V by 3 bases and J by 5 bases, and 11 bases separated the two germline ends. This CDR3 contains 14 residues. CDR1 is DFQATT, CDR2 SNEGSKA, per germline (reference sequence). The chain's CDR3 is CSASARVNNSPLHF. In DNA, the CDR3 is TGCAGTGCTAGTGCTAGGGTCAATAATTCACCCCTCCACTTT.

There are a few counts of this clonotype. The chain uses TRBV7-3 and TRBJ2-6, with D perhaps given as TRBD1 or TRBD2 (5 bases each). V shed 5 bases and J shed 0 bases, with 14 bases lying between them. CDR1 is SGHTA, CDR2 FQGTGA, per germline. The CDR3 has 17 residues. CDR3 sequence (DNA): TGTGCCAGCAGCCCGGGCCTTGGGACCTCTGGGGCCAACGTCCTGACTTTC. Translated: CASSPGLGTSGANVLTF.

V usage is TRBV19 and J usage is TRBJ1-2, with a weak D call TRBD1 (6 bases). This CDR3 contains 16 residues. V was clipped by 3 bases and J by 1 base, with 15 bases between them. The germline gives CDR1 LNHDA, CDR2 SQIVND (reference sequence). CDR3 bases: TGTGCCAGTAGTATTTCGGCAGGGGAAGTTAACTATGGCTACACCTTC. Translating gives CASSISAGEVNYGYTF.

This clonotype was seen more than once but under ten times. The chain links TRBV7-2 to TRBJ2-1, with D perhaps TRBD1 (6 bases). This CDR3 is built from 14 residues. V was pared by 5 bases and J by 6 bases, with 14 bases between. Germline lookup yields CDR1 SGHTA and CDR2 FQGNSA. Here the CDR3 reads CASSQNRVGNEQFF. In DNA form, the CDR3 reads TGTGCCAGCAGCCAGAACAGGGTCGGCAATGAGCAGTTCTTC.

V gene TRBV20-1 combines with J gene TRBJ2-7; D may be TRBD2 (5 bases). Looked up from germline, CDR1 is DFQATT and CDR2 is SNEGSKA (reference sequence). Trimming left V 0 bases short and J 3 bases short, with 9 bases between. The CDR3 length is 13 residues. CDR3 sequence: CSARDVRDYEQYF. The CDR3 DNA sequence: TGCAGTGCTAGAGATGTGAGGGACTACGAGCAGTACTTC.

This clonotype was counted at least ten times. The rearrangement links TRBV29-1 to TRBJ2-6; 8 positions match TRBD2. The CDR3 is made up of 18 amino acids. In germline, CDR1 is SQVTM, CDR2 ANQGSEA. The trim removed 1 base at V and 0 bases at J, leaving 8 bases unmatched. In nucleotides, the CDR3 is TGCAGCGTTGAAGGTGGCGAGCGGGAGTACTCTGGGGCCAACGTCCTGACTTTC. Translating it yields CSVEGGEREYSGANVLTF.

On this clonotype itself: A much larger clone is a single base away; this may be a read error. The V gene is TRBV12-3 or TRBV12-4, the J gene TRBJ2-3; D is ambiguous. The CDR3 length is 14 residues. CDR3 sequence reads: CVSSLFLVLDTQYF. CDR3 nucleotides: TGTGTCAGCAGTTTGTTCCTAGTGCTAGATACGCAGTATTTT.

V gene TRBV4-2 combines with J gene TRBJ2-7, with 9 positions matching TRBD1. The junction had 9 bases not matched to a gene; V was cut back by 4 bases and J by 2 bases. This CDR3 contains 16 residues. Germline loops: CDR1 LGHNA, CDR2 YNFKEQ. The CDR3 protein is CASSLTGQGATYEQYF. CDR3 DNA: TGTGCCAGCAGCCTGACGGGACAGGGAGCAACCTACGAGCAGTACTTC.

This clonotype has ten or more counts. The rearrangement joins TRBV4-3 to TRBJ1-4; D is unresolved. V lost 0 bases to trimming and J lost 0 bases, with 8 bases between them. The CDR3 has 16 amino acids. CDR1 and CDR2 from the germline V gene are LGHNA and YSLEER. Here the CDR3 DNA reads TGCGCCAGCAGCCAAGATCGGACCGCAACTAATGAAAAACTGTTTTTT. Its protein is CASSQDRTATNEKLFF.

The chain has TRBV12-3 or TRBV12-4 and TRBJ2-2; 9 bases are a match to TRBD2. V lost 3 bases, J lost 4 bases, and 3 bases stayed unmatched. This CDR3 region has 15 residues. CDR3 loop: CASSFQRGVTGELFF. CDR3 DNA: TGTGCCAGCAGTTTTCAGCGGGGGGTCACCGGGGAGCTGTTTTTT.

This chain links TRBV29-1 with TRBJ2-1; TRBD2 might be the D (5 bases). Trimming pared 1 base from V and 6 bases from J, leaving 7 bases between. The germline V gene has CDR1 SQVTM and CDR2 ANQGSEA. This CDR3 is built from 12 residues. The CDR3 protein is CSVEGSGNEQFF. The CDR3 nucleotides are TGCAGCGTTGAAGGAAGCGGCAATGAGCAGTTCTTC.

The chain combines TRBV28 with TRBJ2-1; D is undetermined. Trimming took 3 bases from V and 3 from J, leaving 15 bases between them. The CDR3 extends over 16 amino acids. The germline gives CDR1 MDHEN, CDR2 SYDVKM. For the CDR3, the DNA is TGTGCCAGCAGTTTGGGCCGATCTTACGTCTACAATGAGCAGTTCTTC. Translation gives CASSLGRSYVYNEQFF.

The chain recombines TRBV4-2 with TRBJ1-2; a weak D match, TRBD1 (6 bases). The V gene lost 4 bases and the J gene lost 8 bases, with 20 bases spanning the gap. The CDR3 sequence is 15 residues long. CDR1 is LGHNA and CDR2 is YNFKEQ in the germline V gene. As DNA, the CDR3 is TGTGCCAGCAGCCGACCGACACAGGGAGAGGGGGGCTACACCTTC. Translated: CASSRPTQGEGGYTF.

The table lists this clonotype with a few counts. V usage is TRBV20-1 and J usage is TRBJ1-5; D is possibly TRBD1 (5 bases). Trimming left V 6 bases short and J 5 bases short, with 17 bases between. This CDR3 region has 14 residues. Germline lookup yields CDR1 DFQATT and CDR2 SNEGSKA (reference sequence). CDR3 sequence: CSAPTPGFYQPQHF. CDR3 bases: TGCAGTGCGCCGACTCCAGGGTTTTATCAGCCCCAGCATTTT.

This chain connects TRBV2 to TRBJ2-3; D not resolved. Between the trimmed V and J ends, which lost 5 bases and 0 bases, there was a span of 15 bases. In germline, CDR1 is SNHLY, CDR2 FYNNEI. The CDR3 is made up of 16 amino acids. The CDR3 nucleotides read TGTGCCAGCAGTACCCTCACGGCCACTAGCACAGATACGCAGTATTTT. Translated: CASSTLTATSTDTQYF.

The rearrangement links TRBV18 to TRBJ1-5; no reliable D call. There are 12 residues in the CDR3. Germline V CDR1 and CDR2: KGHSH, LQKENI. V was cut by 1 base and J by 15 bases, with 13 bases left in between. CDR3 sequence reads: CASSPRPGDMHF. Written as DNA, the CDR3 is TGTGCCAGCTCACCACGACCGGGAGATATGCATTTT.

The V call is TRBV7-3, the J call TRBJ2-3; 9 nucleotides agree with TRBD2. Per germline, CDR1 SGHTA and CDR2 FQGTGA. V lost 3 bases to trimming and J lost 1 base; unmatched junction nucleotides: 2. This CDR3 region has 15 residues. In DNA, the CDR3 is TGTGCCAGCAGCTTGGTAGCGGGGGGCACAGATACGCAGTATTTT. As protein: CASSLVAGGTDTQYF.

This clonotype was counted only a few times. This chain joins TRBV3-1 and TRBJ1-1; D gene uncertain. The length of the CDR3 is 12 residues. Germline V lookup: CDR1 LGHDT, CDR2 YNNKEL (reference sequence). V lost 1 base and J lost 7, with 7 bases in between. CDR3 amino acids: CASSQVGIEAFF. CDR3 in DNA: TGTGCCAGCAGCCAAGTGGGTATTGAAGCTTTCTTT. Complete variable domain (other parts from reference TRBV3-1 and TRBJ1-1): DTAVSQTPKYLVTQMGNDKSIKCEQNLGHDTMYWYKQDSKKFLKIMFSYNNKELIINETVPNRFSPKSPDKAHLNLHINSLELGDSAVYFCASSQVGIEAFFGQGTRLTVV.

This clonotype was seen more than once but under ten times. The CDR3 nucleotides are TGTGCCAGCAGCCAAGTCGGGACAGGGGAAGAGACCCAGTACTTC. The encoded protein is CASSQVGTGEETQYF. The V gene is TRBV3-1, the J gene TRBJ2-5, with TRBD1 matching 10 bases. Trimming cost V 1 base and J 3 bases; bases outside gene matches: 2. This CDR3 region has 15 residues. Germline V gene data show CDR1 as LGHDT and CDR2 as YNNKEL (reference sequence).

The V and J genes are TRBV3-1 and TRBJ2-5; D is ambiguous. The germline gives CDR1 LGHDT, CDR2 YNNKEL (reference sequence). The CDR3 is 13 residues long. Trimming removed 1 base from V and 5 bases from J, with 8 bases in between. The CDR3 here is CASSQGSWETQYF. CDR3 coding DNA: TGTGCCAGCAGCCAAGGTTCTTGGGAGACCCAGTACTTC.

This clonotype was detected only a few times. The CDR3 DNA reads as TGCGCCAGCAGCGGCCTTGACAGGGGAAAAAACAATGAGCAGTTCTTC. Translation: CASSGLDRGKNNEQFF. The chain recombines TRBV5-1 with TRBJ2-1; 8 bases fit TRBD1. Germline V gene data show CDR1 as SGHRS and CDR2 as YFSETQ. The CDR3 runs to 16 residues. The V segment lost 4 bases and the J segment 5 bases; nucleotides outside the gene matches: 11.

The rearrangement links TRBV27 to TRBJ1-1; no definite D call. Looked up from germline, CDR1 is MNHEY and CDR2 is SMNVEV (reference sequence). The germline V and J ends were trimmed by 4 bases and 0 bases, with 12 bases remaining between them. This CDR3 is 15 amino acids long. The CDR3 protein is CASSWGGTMNTEAFF. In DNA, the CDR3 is TGTGCCAGCAGTTGGGGAGGAACCATGAACACTGAAGCTTTCTTT.

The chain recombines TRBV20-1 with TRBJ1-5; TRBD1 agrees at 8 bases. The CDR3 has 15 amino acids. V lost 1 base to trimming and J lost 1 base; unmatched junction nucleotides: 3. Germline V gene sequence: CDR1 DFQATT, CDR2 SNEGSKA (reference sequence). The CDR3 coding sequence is TGCAGTGCTAGAGCAGGGGGCTTGAGCAATCAGCCCCAGCATTTT. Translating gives CSARAGGLSNQPQHF.

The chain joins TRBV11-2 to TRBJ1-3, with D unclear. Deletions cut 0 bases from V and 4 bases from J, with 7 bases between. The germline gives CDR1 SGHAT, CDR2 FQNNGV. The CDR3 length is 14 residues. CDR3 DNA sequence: TGTGCCAGCAGCTTAGATCTCCCCGGAAACACCATATATTTT. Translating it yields CASSLDLPGNTIYF.